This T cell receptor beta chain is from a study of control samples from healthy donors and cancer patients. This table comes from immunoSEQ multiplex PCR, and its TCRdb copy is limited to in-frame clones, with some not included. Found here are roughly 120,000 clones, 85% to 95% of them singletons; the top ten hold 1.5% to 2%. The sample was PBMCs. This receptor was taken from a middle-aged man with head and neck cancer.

This CDR3 reads CASSERGREWGSPLHF. In DNA, the CDR3 is TGTGCCAGCAGTGAAAGGGGCAGGGAGTGGGGTTCACCCCTCCACTTT. The V gene is TRBV2, the J gene TRBJ1-6; the D gene is possibly TRBD1 (5 bases). Deletions cut 2 bases from V and 9 bases from J, with 17 bases between. Germline CDR1 SNHLY, CDR2 FYNNEI. The CDR3 consists of 16 residues.